What follows describes a single TCR beta chain. Per the germline V gene, CDR1 is SEHNR and CDR2 is FQNEAQ (reference sequence). The V and J ends lost 2 bases and 2 bases, in that order; junction bases with no gene match: 4. The CDR3 is 15 amino acids. This specimen comes from a study of blood T cell repertoires in COVID-19. Turning to the study itself: Sources were T cells, B-cell-depleted T cells, or PBMCs; the material itself was cDNA or gDNA.

Profiling relied on immunoSEQ multiplex PCR, and the TCRdb table lists in-frame clones only, not all of them. The sample records over 200,000 clones, about 83% being singletons. Seattle-derived patients entered the study during active infection and were followed longitudinally. The specimen sequenced was peripheral blood. J is TRBJ1-2 and V is TRBV7-9; the match to TRBD1 covers 8 bases. This clonotype was obtained from a woman aged 25 to 39 with COVID-19, enrolled during active disease. The CDR3 DNA reads as TGTGCCAGCAGCTTATGGGACAGGTACAACTATGGCTACACCTTC. Amino acids: CASSLWDRYNYGYTF.